Described below is a single T cell receptor beta chain sequence and its context. Antigen specificity is unknown. The sample belongs to a study of T cell responses to AZD1222 COVID-19 vaccine. Study-level points and caveats: The donors showed a predominance of white British ancestry and of females, with possible underestimation of clonal diversity. Unmutated regions of variants are reportedly targeted by nearly half of spike-specific TCRs. With two AZD1222 doses given, Spike-specific TCR breadth and depth both rose.

Second-dose schedules of about 4 or about 12 weeks were combined. Sequenced by immunoSEQ multiplex PCR; TCRdb stores in-frame clones only, minus some. The sample lists about 150,000 clones, around 86% occurring once. Germline V gives CDR1 LGHDT, CDR2 YNNKEL (reference sequence). Between the trimmed V and J ends, which lost 0 bases and 5 bases, there was a span of 16 bases. The CDR3 is 16 amino acids. This clonotype was obtained from an adult who received the AZD1222 COVID-19 vaccine. Sequenced material: peripheral blood, taken 28 days after the second AZD1222 dose. The chain joins TRBV3-1 (or the pseudogene TRBV3-2) to TRBJ1-1; no reliable D call. Here the CDR3 reads CASSQDNRGVRTEAFF. Here the CDR3 DNA reads TGTGCCAGCAGCCAAGATAATCGGGGAGTCAGGACTGAAGCTTTCTTT.